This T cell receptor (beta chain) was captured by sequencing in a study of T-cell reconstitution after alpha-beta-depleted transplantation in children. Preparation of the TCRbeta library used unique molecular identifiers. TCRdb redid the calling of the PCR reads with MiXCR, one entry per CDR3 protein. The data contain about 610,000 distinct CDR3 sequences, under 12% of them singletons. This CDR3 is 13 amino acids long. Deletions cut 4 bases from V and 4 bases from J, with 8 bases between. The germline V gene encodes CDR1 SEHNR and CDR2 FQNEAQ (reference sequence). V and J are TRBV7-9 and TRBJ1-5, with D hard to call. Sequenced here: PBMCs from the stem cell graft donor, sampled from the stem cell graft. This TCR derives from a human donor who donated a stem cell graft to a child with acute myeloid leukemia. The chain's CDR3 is CASSSTENQPQHF. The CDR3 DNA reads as TGTGCCAGCAGCTCGACGGAAAATCAGCCCCAGCATTTT.